This TCR beta chain was sequenced in a study of CD8 T cells in Susac syndrome. It was with random hexamers that 0.5 to 1 ug RNA was reverse transcribed. TCRdb passed the immunoSEQ multiplex PCR reads through MiXCR, listing each CDR3 protein once. The sample lists fewer than 200,000 distinct CDR3 sequences; about 93% were seen once. Trimming took 4 bases from V and 4 from J; bases not matched to a gene: 8. CDR1 SGHVS and CDR2 FNYEAQ come from the germline V gene. The CDR3 length is 16 residues. Sequenced material: CD4+ T cells from PBMCs. This TCR came from a human donor in good health. The V and J genes are TRBV7-6 and TRBJ2-5; 11 bases are shared with TRBD2. This CDR3 reads CASSSTPGLAGETQYF. The CDR3 nucleotides are TGTGCCAGCAGCTCAACCCCTGGACTAGCGGGAGAGACCCAGTACTTC.